This TCR beta chain was recorded in a study of T cells in Graves' hyperthyroidism and ophthalmopathy. Germline V lookup: CDR1 SEHNR, CDR2 FQNEAQ (reference sequence). Between the trimmed V and J ends, which lost 2 bases and 4 bases, there was a span of 7 bases. This CDR3 has 13 residues. Notes on the study in general: Most clonotypes expanded in thyroid above 0.001 were likewise present in blood.

With regard to this clonotype: Antigen unknown.

Stable hyperthyroidism: no ophthalmopathy progression over 18 months of follow-up. Newly diagnosed hyperthyroidism, duration under 2 months, in patients aged 18 to 65. Uncontrolled infection, other autoimmune disease, pregnancy or lactation barred patients from enrollment. From RNA transcripts, TCR beta CDR3 regions were amplified. The HTBI primer set drove a first-round RT-PCR of the TCR CDR3. MiXCR was run by TCRdb on the multiplex PCR reads, yielding one entry per CDR3 protein. The table has around 540,000 distinct CDR3 sequences, around 45% seen once. The rearrangement links TRBV7-9 to TRBJ2-3; D is uncertain. Source material: peripheral blood or thyroid tissue (not recorded which). This receptor was taken from a woman aged 18 to 35 with Graves' hyperthyroidism. CDR3 nucleotide sequence: TGTGCCAGCAGCTTAACCGGTCCAGATACGCAGTATTTT. It codes for CASSLTGPDTQYF.